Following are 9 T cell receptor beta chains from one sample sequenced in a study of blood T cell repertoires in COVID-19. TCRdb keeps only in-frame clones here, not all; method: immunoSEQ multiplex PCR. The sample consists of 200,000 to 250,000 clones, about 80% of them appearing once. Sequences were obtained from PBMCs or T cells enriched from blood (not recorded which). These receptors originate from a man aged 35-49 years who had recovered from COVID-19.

CDR3 sequence reads: CASRPWDSYYNEQFF. Here the CDR3 DNA reads TGCGCCAGCAGACCGTGGGACTCCTACTACAATGAGCAGTTCTTC. The V call is TRBV5-1, the J call TRBJ2-1; maybe TRBD2 (6 bases). The germline CDR1 and CDR2 sequences are SGHRS and YFSETQ. This CDR3 is 15 amino acids long. V lost 5 bases to trimming and J lost 3 bases, with 15 bases between them.

CDR3 sequence reads: CAISVGQTLSGNTIYF. The DNA of the CDR3 is TGTGCCATCAGTGTGGGCCAAACTCTCTCTGGAAACACCATATATTTT. The V call is TRBV10-3, the J call TRBJ1-3; D gene uncertain. Per germline, CDR1 ENHRY and CDR2 SYGVKD. V lost 4 bases, J lost 0 bases, and 13 bases lay in between. The length of the CDR3 is 16 residues.

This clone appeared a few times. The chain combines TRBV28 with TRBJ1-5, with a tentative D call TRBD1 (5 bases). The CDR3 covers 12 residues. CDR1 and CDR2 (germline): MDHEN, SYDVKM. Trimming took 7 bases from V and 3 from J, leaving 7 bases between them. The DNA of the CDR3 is TGTGCCAGCACAGGGATCAATCAGCCCCAGCATTTT. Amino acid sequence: CASTGINQPQHF. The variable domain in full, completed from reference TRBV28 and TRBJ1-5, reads DVKVTQSSRYLVKRTGEKVFLECVQDMDHENMFWYRQDPGLGLRLIYFSYDVKMKEKGDIPEGYSVSREKKERFSLILESASTNQTSMYLCASTGINQPQHFGDGTRLSIL.

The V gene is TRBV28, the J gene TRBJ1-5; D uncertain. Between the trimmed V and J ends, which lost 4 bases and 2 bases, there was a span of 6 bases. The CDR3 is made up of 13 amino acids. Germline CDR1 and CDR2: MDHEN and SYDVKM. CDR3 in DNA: TGTGCCAGCAGTTCTTCCCGCAATCAGCCCCAGCATTTT. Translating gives CASSSSRNQPQHF.

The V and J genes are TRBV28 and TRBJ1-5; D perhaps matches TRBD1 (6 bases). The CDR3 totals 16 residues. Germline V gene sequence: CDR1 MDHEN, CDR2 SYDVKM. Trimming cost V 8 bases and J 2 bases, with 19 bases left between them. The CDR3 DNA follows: TGTGCCAGCCTTGGCGGGGGGCGCCTGGGCAATCAGCCCCAGCATTTT. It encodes CASLGGGRLGNQPQHF.

The CDR3 bases are TGTGCCAGCAGTTTATATGTGGGAGGCTACTCCTACGAGCAGTACTTC. This encodes CASSLYVGGYSYEQYF. V usage is TRBV27 and J usage is TRBJ2-7; D might be TRBD2 (6 bases). V gave up 1 base and J gave up 0 bases, with 13 bases separating them. Per germline, CDR1 MNHEY and CDR2 SMNVEV (reference sequence). The CDR3 length is 16 residues.

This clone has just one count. The CDR3, as DNA: TGTGCCAGCAGCCCCAATTCAGGCGGGATGAGAGAGACCCAGTACTTC. The encoded protein is CASSPNSGGMRETQYF. J is TRBJ2-5 and V is TRBV3-1 (or the pseudogene TRBV3-2); maybe TRBD2 (6 bases). CDR1 is LGHDT, CDR2 YNNKEL, per germline (reference sequence). The germline V and J ends were trimmed by 4 bases and 4 bases, with 19 bases remaining between them. The CDR3 covers 16 residues.

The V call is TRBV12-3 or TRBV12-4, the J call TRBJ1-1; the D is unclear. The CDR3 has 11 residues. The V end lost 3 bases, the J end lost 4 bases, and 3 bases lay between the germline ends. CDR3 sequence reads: CASSLSTEAFF. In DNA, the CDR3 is TGTGCCAGCAGTTTGAGCACTGAAGCTTTCTTT.

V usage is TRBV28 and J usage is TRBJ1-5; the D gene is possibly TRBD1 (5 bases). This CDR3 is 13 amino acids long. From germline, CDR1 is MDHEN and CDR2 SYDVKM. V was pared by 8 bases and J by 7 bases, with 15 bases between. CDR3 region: CASGMEGKQPQHF. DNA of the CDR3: TGTGCCAGCGGTATGGAGGGGAAACAGCCCCAGCATTTT.